Listed below are T cell receptor beta chains from one sample, sequenced in a study of Ad26.COV2.S vaccination and SARS-CoV-2 variants. Measured with immunoSEQ multiplex PCR; TCRdb has only the in-frame clones, and not every one. The table includes about 460,000 clones, 70% to 90% detected once. This material consisted of peripheral blood, taken in a trial of Ad26.COV2.S vaccine versus placebo. These receptor sequences come from a person between 18 and 60 years old who received the Ad26.COV2.S COVID-19 vaccine or a placebo. The CDR3 runs from the conserved cysteine through the conserved F or W. D genes are given only for firm matches. Where a row states a size, it is once, few, many or the class of an expanded clone; other rows omit it.

DNA: TGTGCCAGCAGTAAGAAAACAGGGACCGGGGAGCTGTTTTTT; CDR3: CASSKKTGTGELFF; D: -; V: TRBV2; size: -; J: TRBJ2-2
DNA: TGTGCCAGCTCACCACCCACTCGACTGGTCGAGCAGTACTTC; CDR3: CASSPPTRLVEQYF; D: -; V: TRBV18; size: -; J: TRBJ2-7
DNA: TGTGCCAGCTCGGAAGGGGTTTACAATGAGCAGTTCTTC; CDR3: CASSEGVYNEQFF; D: -; V: TRBV7-9; size: once; J: TRBJ2-1
DNA: TGTGCCAGCTCACTCGAGGGACTAGCGGGCATAAGCTCCTACAATGAGCAGTTCTTC; CDR3: CASSLEGLAGISSYNEQFF; D: TRBD2; V: TRBV18; size: -; J: TRBJ2-1
DNA: TGTGCCAGCAGCCAGCTCAGGGGTGTGATTTACAATGAGCAGTTCTTC; CDR3: CASSQLRGVIYNEQFF; D: -; V: TRBV14; size: -; J: TRBJ2-1
DNA: TGTGCCAGCAGCCAAGCAGAGCGGGGGGGGACGGATACGCAGTATTTT; CDR3: CASSQAERGGTDTQYF; D: TRBD2; V: TRBV4-2; size: -; J: TRBJ2-3
DNA: TGTGCCAGCAGTTGGCGGGACAGGGGCCAAAAACTGTTTTTT; CDR3: CASSWRDRGQKLFF; D: TRBD1; V: TRBV28; size: -; J: TRBJ1-4
DNA: TGTGCCAGCAGTGAATTTGGGGGACAGGGGAAAAACTATGGCTACACCTTC; CDR3: CASSEFGGQGKNYGYTF; D: TRBD1; V: TRBV25-1; size: -; J: TRBJ1-2
DNA: TGTGCCAGCAGCTTACAGCGGGGACTAGTTCTCGGGGAGCTGTTTTTT; CDR3: CASSLQRGLVLGELFF; D: TRBD2; V: TRBV13; size: once; J: TRBJ2-2
DNA: TGTGCCAGCAGTGTTACCCGGGACAGGCTCTGGTACGGCACTGAAGCTTTCTTT; CDR3: CASSVTRDRLWYGTEAFF; D: TRBD1; V: TRBV28; size: -; J: TRBJ1-1
DNA: TGTGCCAGCAATTTCAACGAGAACACTGAAGCTTTCTTT; CDR3: CASNFNENTEAFF; D: -; V: TRBV7-9; size: few; J: TRBJ1-1
DNA: TGTGCCAGCAGTGAGGACCGCGCGAGCTCCTACAATGAGCAGTTCTTC; CDR3: CASSEDRASSYNEQFF; D: -; V: TRBV25-1; size: -; J: TRBJ2-1
DNA: TGCAGTGCTCCCAGTAGAGCGATTTACACCTTC; CDR3: CSAPSRAIYTF; D: -; V: TRBV20-1; size: -; J: TRBJ1-2
DNA: TGTGCCAGCAGCTCCAAATTACTAGCGGGCGAACTCTCCTACGAGCAGTACTTC; CDR3: CASSSKLLAGELSYEQYF; D: TRBD2; V: TRBV7-2; size: once; J: TRBJ2-7
DNA: TGTGCCAGCAGTTTCCAGGGCGGCTATGGCTACACCTTC; CDR3: CASSFQGGYGYTF; D: -; V: TRBV12-3/TRBV12-4; size: -; J: TRBJ1-2
DNA: TGCGCCAGCAGCCAAGCCCGGGGGGTGAATGAGCAGTTCTTC; CDR3: CASSQARGVNEQFF; D: TRBD2; V: TRBV4-3; size: -; J: TRBJ2-1
DNA: TGTGCCAGCAGCCCATATAGCTCGTCGGAGACCCAGTACTTC; CDR3: CASSPYSSSETQYF; D: -; V: TRBV5-4; size: -; J: TRBJ2-5
DNA: TGTGCCACACAGGATAGCTCCTACAATGAGCAGTTCTTC; CDR3: CATQDSSYNEQFF; D: -; V: TRBV24-1; size: -; J: TRBJ2-1
DNA: TGTGCCAGCAGGCAACAGGGGATTAACTATGGCTACACCTTC; CDR3: CASRQQGINYGYTF; D: TRBD1; V: TRBV27; size: -; J: TRBJ1-2
DNA: TGTGCCAGCAGCTTAGTGGGAGGCCAAGAGACCCAGTACTTC; CDR3: CASSLVGGQETQYF; D: -; V: TRBV7-9; size: -; J: TRBJ2-5
DNA: TGCGCCAGCAGCCTGTCCCCCAACCTAGGCCGCACCTACGAGCAGTACTTC; CDR3: CASSLSPNLGRTYEQYF; D: -; V: TRBV5-1; size: once; J: TRBJ2-7
DNA: TGTGCCAGCAGCTCCAGACTAGCGGCTTCCTACAATGAGCAGTTCTTC; CDR3: CASSSRLAASYNEQFF; D: TRBD2; V: TRBV7-9; size: -; J: TRBJ2-1
DNA: TGCGCCAGCAGCCCATCCACTGACGGGACTGGAAACACCATATATTTT; CDR3: CASSPSTDGTGNTIYF; D: -; V: TRBV5-1; size: once; J: TRBJ1-3
DNA: TGTGCCAGCAGCGCCGGGCCAAATTTAAGGCAGTACTTC; CDR3: CASSAGPNLRQYF; D: -; V: TRBV7-3; size: once; J: TRBJ2-7
DNA: TGTGCCAGCAGTTTAATGGGACAGGGGCCCTCTGGAAACACCATATATTTT; CDR3: CASSLMGQGPSGNTIYF; D: TRBD1; V: TRBV28; size: -; J: TRBJ1-3
DNA: TGTGCCAGCAGCTTGGGGGACAGGGTGGATCAGCCCCAGCATTTT; CDR3: CASSLGDRVDQPQHF; D: TRBD1; V: TRBV7-9; size: few; J: TRBJ1-5
DNA: TGTGCCAGCAGCCGCCAGATTAGGACCATCGGAGAGACCCAGTACTTC; CDR3: CASSRQIRTIGETQYF; D: -; V: TRBV3-1/TRBV3-2; size: few; J: TRBJ2-5
DNA: TGTGCCAGTAGTAGGGGCAAAACAGATACGCAGTATTTT; CDR3: CASSRGKTDTQYF; D: -; V: TRBV19; size: -; J: TRBJ2-3
DNA: TGCGCCAGCAGCCAAGTCCTCGGAACTTCCTACGAGCAGTACTTC; CDR3: CASSQVLGTSYEQYF; D: -; V: TRBV4-1; size: -; J: TRBJ2-7
DNA: TGTGCCAGCAGTTACCCAGAGGGAGGGAGCACTGAAGCTTTCTTT; CDR3: CASSYPEGGSTEAFF; D: -; V: TRBV6-6; size: few; J: TRBJ1-1
DNA: TGTGCCATCAGTGAGTCGAGTCGGGAGCTTACCGGGGAGCTGTTTTTT; CDR3: CAISESSRELTGELFF; D: -; V: TRBV10-3; size: -; J: TRBJ2-2
DNA: TGCGCCAGCAGCCTAAGGACAGGGGTTGGCGGGGAGCTGTTTTTT; CDR3: CASSLRTGVGGELFF; D: TRBD1; V: TRBV5-1; size: -; J: TRBJ2-2
DNA: TGTGCCACCAGCAGACCCACAGGGGCCCTTAAGCCCCAGCATTTT; CDR3: CATSRPTGALKPQHF; D: TRBD1; V: TRBV15; size: -; J: TRBJ1-5
DNA: TGTGCCAGCAGCCAGGGTAGGGGCGGCAATCAGCCCCAGCATTTT; CDR3: CASSQGRGGNQPQHF; D: -; V: TRBV3-1/TRBV3-2; size: -; J: TRBJ1-5
DNA: TGCGCCAGCAGCCAAACGGGACAGTCCTACAATGAGCAGTTCTTC; CDR3: CASSQTGQSYNEQFF; D: TRBD1; V: TRBV4-3; size: -; J: TRBJ2-1
DNA: TGTGCCAGCAGCTTAGAAGGTGTAGGTGCGGGATCGTATGCCACCGGGGAGCTGTTTTTT; CDR3: CASSLEGVGAGSYATGELFF; D: -; V: TRBV11-3; size: -; J: TRBJ2-2
DNA: TGTGCCAGCAGCTTGCTCACGACCGGGACAGGGGGTCCCGGAAACACCATATATTTT; CDR3: CASSLLTTGTGGPGNTIYF; D: TRBD1; V: TRBV7-2; size: -; J: TRBJ1-3
DNA: TGTGCCAGCAGCCCCAGGGTTACGGACAATGAGCAGTTCTTC; CDR3: CASSPRVTDNEQFF; D: -; V: TRBV9; size: -; J: TRBJ2-1
DNA: TGTGCCAGCAGTTTACTAGCGGGGAGTACCTACGAGCAGTACTTC; CDR3: CASSLLAGSTYEQYF; D: TRBD2; V: TRBV27; size: -; J: TRBJ2-7
DNA: TGTGCCAGCAGTTTAATGCTTCAACGGGGGGGGACAAAGGGAGACTATGGCTACACCTTC; CDR3: CASSLMLQRGGTKGDYGYTF; D: -; V: TRBV28; size: -; J: TRBJ1-2
DNA: TGTGCCAGTAGTGAGCCAGGGGGGATGAACACTGAAGCTTTCTTT; CDR3: CASSEPGGMNTEAFF; D: TRBD1; V: TRBV19; size: -; J: TRBJ1-1
DNA: TGTGCCAGCAGCCCGACGACAGGGAACTATGGCTACACCTTC; CDR3: CASSPTTGNYGYTF; D: TRBD1; V: TRBV7-9; size: -; J: TRBJ1-2
DNA: TGTGCCAGCAGCTTAAGGACAGGGTCTAATTCACCCCTCCACTTT; CDR3: CASSLRTGSNSPLHF; D: TRBD1; V: TRBV7-2; size: -; J: TRBJ1-6